This TCR beta chain was sequenced for a study of control samples from healthy donors and cancer patients. The assay was immunoSEQ multiplex PCR, and TCRdb's table has in-frame clones only and misses some. The sample contains roughly 220,000 clones, 85% to 95% of which appear only once. The CDR3 is made up of 14 amino acids. Germline lookup yields CDR1 LGHDT and CDR2 YNNKEL (reference sequence). V shed 4 bases and J shed 7 bases, with 11 bases lying between them. The receptor was isolated from a man aged 50 to 59 in good health. V is TRBV3-1 (or the pseudogene TRBV3-2) and J is TRBJ1-6; TRBD1 is a possible D gene (5 bases). Source material: blood. CDR3 protein: CASSLGTANSPLHF. CDR3 nucleotide sequence: TGTGCCAGCAGCCTGGGGACCGCGAATTCACCCCTCCACTTT.